These T cell receptor beta chains were read from a single sample in a study of blood T cell repertoires in COVID-19. Repertoires were generated with immunoSEQ multiplex PCR, while TCRdb's copy carries only in-frame clones and drops some. The table has some 90,000 clones, roughly 80% seen once. Sequenced sample: peripheral blood. The origin of the receptors is a man in his 60s with acute or convalescent COVID-19. The CDR3 runs from the conserved cysteine through the conserved F or W. A D gene is named only where the DNA matches it firmly. The size field is filled for only some rows; it gives once, few, many or a size class.

j_call d_call v_call clone_size cdr3_aa cdr3_nt
TRBJ1-2 TRBD1 TRBV7-2 - CASSVRDSSTTYGYTF TGTGCCAGCAGCGTAAGGGACAGCTCAACCACCTATGGCTACACCTTC
TRBJ2-1 TRBD2 TRBV19 - CASSSRVAGGRDEQFF TGTGCCAGTAGTTCCCGGGTAGCGGGAGGGAGGGATGAGCAGTTCTTC
TRBJ1-1 - TRBV19 - CASSIKQGVGTEAFF TGTGCCAGTAGTATTAAACAGGGCGTTGGGACTGAAGCTTTCTTT
TRBJ2-7 - TRBV5-1 - CASSLGQGYYEQYF TGCGCCAGCAGCTTGGGGCAGGGTTACTACGAGCAGTACTTC
TRBJ2-7 - TRBV2 - CASQQGLYEQYF TGTGCCAGCCAACAGGGTTTGTACGAGCAGTACTTC
TRBJ1-2 TRBD1 TRBV18 once CASSREAGQGADGYTF TGTGCCAGCTCACGAGAGGCAGGACAGGGGGCCGACGGCTACACCTTC
TRBJ1-2 TRBD1 TRBV28 - CASNSGQKRGYTF TGTGCCAGCAATTCGGGACAGAAGCGGGGCTACACCTTC
TRBJ2-5 - TRBV9 - CASSISSGGKETQYF TGTGCCAGCAGCATTAGCTCAGGCGGGAAAGAGACCCAGTACTTC
TRBJ1-1 TRBD1 TRBV11-2 - CASSLGWTGVTEAFF TGTGCCAGCAGCTTAGGATGGACAGGGGTGACTGAAGCTTTCTTT
TRBJ2-3 TRBD2 TRBV6-2/TRBV6-3 - CASSYLIPGLATDTQYF TGTGCCAGCAGTTACTTGATACCGGGACTAGCGACAGATACGCAGTATTTT
TRBJ2-7 TRBD2 TRBV9 once CASSPGHSMASGGPAF TGTGCCAGCAGCCCAGGTCATAGTATGGCTAGCGGGGGCCCCGCCTTC
TRBJ2-1 - TRBV29-1 - CSVYRDNSYNEQFF TGCAGCGTCTACCGGGACAACTCCTACAATGAGCAGTTCTTC
TRBJ2-3 - TRBV6-5 few CASSYSYGGSTDTQYF TGTGCCAGCAGTTACTCGTACGGCGGGAGCACAGATACGCAGTATTTT
TRBJ1-2 - TRBV5-6 - CASSQAEIYGYTF TGTGCCAGCAGCCAAGCGGAAATCTATGGCTACACCTTC
TRBJ1-1 TRBD1 TRBV5-1 - CASSLPGTGGNTEAFF TGCGCCAGCAGCTTACCCGGGACAGGGGGCAACACTGAAGCTTTCTTT
TRBJ2-3 TRBD1 TRBV7-9 once CASSLTETGGTDTQYF TGTGCCAGCAGCTTAACGGAGACAGGGGGCACAGATACGCAGTATTTT
TRBJ1-2 - TRBV28 - CASSPTGAYGYTF TGTGCCAGCAGTCCGACAGGAGCCTATGGCTACACCTTC
TRBJ2-5 - TRBV4-3 few CASSWVAEETQYF TGCGCCAGCAGCTGGGTAGCGGAAGAGACCCAGTACTTC
TRBJ1-1 - TRBV25-1 - CASSPRGSNTEAFF TGTGCCAGCAGTCCCAGGGGATCGAACACTGAAGCTTTCTTT
TRBJ1-1 - TRBV7-2 - CASSPYEEAFF TGTGCCAGCAGCCCCTACGAGGAGGCTTTCTTT
TRBJ2-1 TRBD1 TRBV6-1 - CASRGTGAHYNEQFF TGTGCCAGCAGGGGAACAGGGGCGCATTACAATGAGCAGTTCTTC
TRBJ2-2 TRBD1 TRBV7-9 - CASSLATQGAGGELFF TGTGCCAGCAGCTTAGCGACTCAGGGGGCTGGCGGGGAGCTGTTTTTT
TRBJ2-7 TRBD2 TRBV19 - CASSGLAGYEQYF TGTGCCAGTAGTGGACTAGCGGGCTACGAGCAGTACTTC
TRBJ2-4 TRBD1 TRBV18 - CASSPLTGTGLAKNIQYF TGTGCCAGCTCACCGTTGACAGGGACGGGCTTGGCCAAAAACATTCAGTACTTC
TRBJ2-5 - TRBV30 - CAWRRYRAQETQYF TGTGCCTGGAGGAGATACAGGGCCCAAGAGACCCAGTACTTC
TRBJ1-1 - TRBV6-6 few CASSPAPGRTEAFF TGTGCCAGCAGCCCGGCCCCCGGGAGGACTGAAGCTTTCTTT
TRBJ2-7 - TRBV13 - CASSLSNEQYF TGTGCCAGCAGCTTATCTAACGAGCAGTACTTC
TRBJ2-1 - TRBV6-2/TRBV6-3 - CASSPDWPTYNEQFF TGTGCCAGCAGTCCAGACTGGCCTACCTACAATGAGCAGTTCTTC
TRBJ2-1 - TRBV14 - CASSPRFNEQFF TGTGCCAGCAGCCCCAGGTTTAATGAGCAGTTCTTC